The 28 T cell receptor beta chains in this list originate from one sample, sequenced in a study of T cells expressing NK-cell markers. TCRdb derives one entry per CDR3 protein from the 5' RACE reads, leaving out DNA. The sample yields almost 450,000 distinct CDR3 sequences, of which the top ten take up 7.3%. Input material: blood T cells: a sorted CD56 or NKG2C T cell subset, CD4+ or CD8+ T cells, or bulk PBMC T cells (not recorded which). The origin of the receptors is a woman between 18 and 70 years old in good health.

The chain combines TRBV15 with TRBJ2-1; lacking DNA, the TRBD2 call made by TCRdb goes unchecked. Germline-derived CDR1 and CDR2 are LNHNV and YYDKDF (reference sequence). The CDR3 is 14 amino acids. The CDR3 region is CATSRGPEVHEQFF.

The chain employs TRBV5-6 and TRBJ2-7. The CDR3 extends over 14 amino acids. Germline lookup yields CDR1 SGHDT and CDR2 YYEEEE. The chain's CDR3 is CASSTAGSSYEQYF. Filled out from reference TRBV5-6 and TRBJ2-7, the complete variable domain reads DAGVTQSPTHLIKTRGQQVTLRCSPKSGHDTVSWYQQALGQGPQFIFQYYEEEERQRGNFPDRFSGHQFPNYSSELNVNALLLGDSALYLCASSTAGSSYEQYFGPGTRLTVT.

The genes are TRBV18 and TRBJ2-5; TCRdb gives TRBD2 as the D gene, but with no DNA this cannot be confirmed. Germline values: CDR1 KGHSH, CDR2 LQKENI. The CDR3 is 18 amino acids. The CDR3 here is CASSPPSFGGATQETQYF.

The chain uses TRBV5-1 and TRBJ2-2; TCRdb selects TRBD2, and the lack of DNA leaves this call unchecked. CDR3 length: 16 residues. Germline V lookup: CDR1 SGHRS, CDR2 YFSETQ. The CDR3 sequence: CASGGLAGANTGELFF.

V and J are TRBV20-1 and TRBJ2-1; with no DNA, the TCRdb D assignment of TRBD2 cannot be verified. The germline CDR1 and CDR2 sequences are DFQATT and SNEGSKA (reference sequence). The CDR3 extends over 15 amino acids. CDR3 sequence: CSAPGVSGRNNEQFF.

This CDR3 is CASSLGQGGANEQFF. The chain uses TRBV18 and TRBJ2-1; TCRdb picks TRBD1, but there is no DNA to check that call. In germline, CDR1 is KGHSH, CDR2 LQKENI. This CDR3 contains 15 residues.

The chain uses TRBV20-1 and TRBJ2-2; TCRdb lists TRBD2, though no DNA is available to test this call. The CDR3 is 13 amino acids. Germline V CDR1 and CDR2: DFQATT, SNEGSKA (reference sequence). CDR3 loop: CSVWAGVNGELFF.

This sequence joins TRBV5-1 and TRBJ2-3; the TRBD1 assignment by TCRdb is unverifiable without DNA. CDR1 and CDR2 (germline): SGHRS, YFSETQ. This CDR3 is built from 15 residues. The CDR3 loop reads CASSLGQGVGDTQYF.

The chain has TRBV7-9 and TRBJ2-3; the TCRdb call, TRBD2, lacks DNA for checking. CDR1 and CDR2 (germline): SEHNR, FQNEAQ (reference sequence). The CDR3 runs to 16 residues. The CDR3 protein is CASSHPSGRVPDTQYF.

This chain uses TRBV27 with TRBJ2-1. This CDR3 has 15 residues. Germline CDR1 MNHEY, CDR2 SMNVEV (reference sequence). CDR3 sequence reads: CASSPTPMGYNEQFF.

This sequence joins TRBV6-2 or TRBV6-3 and TRBJ2-2; TCRdb lists TRBD1, though no DNA is available to test this call. Germline values: CDR1 MNHEY, CDR2 SVGEGT. The CDR3 loop spans 15 amino acids. The CDR3 reads CASSYMGRGPGELFF.

The CDR3 sequence: CASARTGNNQPQHF. The gene calls are TRBV12-3 or TRBV12-4 and TRBJ1-5; no DNA is available, so the TRBD1 call from TCRdb remains unchecked. The CDR3 is 14 amino acids.

V usage is TRBV7-9 and J usage is TRBJ2-3; the D call of TRBD2 rests on TCRdb alone, since no DNA is present to check it. The CDR3 runs 15 residues. The germline CDR1 and CDR2 sequences are SEHNR and FQNEAQ (reference sequence). The CDR3 here is CASSFAGLSTDTQYF.

The rearrangement links TRBV6-5 to TRBJ1-1. The CDR3 consists of 12 residues. Germline CDR1 reads MNHEY; CDR2 reads SVGAGI. Here the CDR3 reads CASAAGNTEAFF.

This chain links TRBV28 with TRBJ2-7; TCRdb reports TRBD2, a call that lacks DNA to check it against. The germline V gene has CDR1 MDHEN and CDR2 SYDVKM. The CDR3 loop spans 15 amino acids. The CDR3 loop reads CASSRSGLGAYEQYF.

This sequence joins TRBV12-3 or TRBV12-4 and TRBJ1-3; the TCRdb D gene call, TRBD1, has no DNA to confirm it. The length of the CDR3 is 15 residues. CDR3 amino acids: CASSLQGFSGNTIYF.

The chain combines TRBV5-5 with TRBJ2-7. The CDR3 is 13 residues long. Per germline, CDR1 SGHKS and CDR2 YYEKEE (reference sequence). The CDR3 sequence: CASSWGFPYEQYF.

Here the CDR3 reads CASSPDYPSYNEQFF. The rearrangement uses TRBV11-1 and TRBJ2-1; without DNA, the TCRdb call of TRBD2 cannot be checked. Germline CDR1 is SGHAT and CDR2 is FQDESV (reference sequence). CDR3 length equals 15 residues.

The genes are TRBV29-1 and TRBJ1-2; TCRdb designates TRBD1, a call that cannot be tested without DNA. There are 16 residues in the CDR3. Per the germline V gene, CDR1 is SQVTM and CDR2 is ANQGSEA. CDR3: CSADTRRDREDYGYTF.

The chain is built from TRBV29-1 and TRBJ2-7; TCRdb names TRBD2, which stays unverified in the absence of DNA. The CDR3 runs to 13 residues. Germline CDR1 reads SQVTM; CDR2 reads ANQGSEA. CDR3 sequence: CSVTSGVLYEQYF.

The J gene is TRBJ1-6, the V gene TRBV9. CDR3 size: 16 residues. Germline V gives CDR1 SGDLS, CDR2 YYNGEE. CDR3 in amino acids: CASSSSRDSANSPLHF.

This chain links TRBV21-1 with TRBJ2-4; TCRdb calls TRBD1, which cannot be checked without DNA. TRBV21-1 corresponds to a pseudogene. CDR3 length equals 19 residues. CDR3 loop: CASSTRHRGGLLAKNIQYF.

This chain joins TRBV7-9 and TRBJ2-3; the D call from TCRdb, TRBD2, cannot be confirmed without DNA. The CDR3 is made up of 14 amino acids. In germline, CDR1 is SEHNR, CDR2 FQNEAQ (reference sequence). CDR3 in amino acids: CASSPGRGGDTQYF.

The chain has TRBV10-2 and TRBJ2-1. The germline V gene encodes CDR1 WSHSY and CDR2 SAAADI. CDR3 length: 13 residues. The CDR3 sequence is CASRLGPYNEQFF.

This sequence joins TRBV4-2 and TRBJ2-2; TCRdb's D call, TRBD2, is unchecked because there is no DNA. Germline V gene lookup returns CDR1 LGHNA and CDR2 YNFKEQ. This CDR3 has 18 residues. The CDR3 sequence is CASSQAFSTSVNTGELFF.

J is TRBJ2-1 and V is TRBV20-1; TCRdb's D gene call, TRBD2, goes unchecked for lack of DNA. In germline, CDR1 is DFQATT, CDR2 SNEGSKA (reference sequence). The CDR3 covers 13 residues. The CDR3 spells CSAWTTPYNEQFF.

The V gene is TRBV27, the J gene TRBJ2-1; TCRdb gives TRBD1 as the D gene, but with no DNA this cannot be confirmed. The CDR3 is 12 amino acids. CDR1 and CDR2 (germline): MNHEY, SMNVEV (reference sequence). The CDR3 loop reads CGGGGDRNEQFF.

The V and J genes are TRBV5-4 and TRBJ2-2; the D call from TCRdb, TRBD2, cannot be confirmed without DNA. The germline gives CDR1 SGHNT, CDR2 YYREEE (reference sequence). This CDR3 comprises 14 residues. CDR3: CASSNRDFTGELFF.